The clone carrying this T cell receptor beta chain appeared a single time. This sample was taken from a study of shared clonotypes between healthy human individuals. Study-level background: Researchers drew samples from a couple of women and a few men aged 18 to 49.

This table comes from immunoSEQ multiplex PCR, and its TCRdb copy is limited to in-frame clones, with some not included. The sample shows hundreds of thousands of clones, around 67% of them seen only once. The sequence came from a woman in her 30s in good health. The source material was memory CD4+ T cells sorted from blood. Noted subset: CD45RA-negative fraction.

The CDR3 protein is CAISEAWGGNGYTF. CDR3 DNA: TGTGCCATCAGTGAAGCCTGGGGGGGTAATGGCTACACCTTC. The chain joins TRBV10-3 to TRBJ1-2; possible D gene TRBD1, 5 bases. Germline CDR1 and CDR2: ENHRY and SYGVKD. This CDR3 is built from 14 residues. Trimming shortened V by 3 bases and J by 6 bases, and 14 bases separated the two germline ends.